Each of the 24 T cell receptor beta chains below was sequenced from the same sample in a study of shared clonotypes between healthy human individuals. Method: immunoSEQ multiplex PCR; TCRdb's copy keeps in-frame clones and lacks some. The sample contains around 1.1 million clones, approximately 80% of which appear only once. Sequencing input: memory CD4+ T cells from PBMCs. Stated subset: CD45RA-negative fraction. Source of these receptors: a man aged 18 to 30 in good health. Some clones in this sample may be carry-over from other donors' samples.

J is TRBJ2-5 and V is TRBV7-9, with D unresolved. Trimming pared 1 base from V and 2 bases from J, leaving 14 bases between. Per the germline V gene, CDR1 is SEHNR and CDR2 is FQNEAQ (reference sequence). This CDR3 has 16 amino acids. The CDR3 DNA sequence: TGTGCCAGCAGCTTAGGAAACATAGCCAGTCAAGAGACCCAGTACTTC. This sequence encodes CASSLGNIASQETQYF.

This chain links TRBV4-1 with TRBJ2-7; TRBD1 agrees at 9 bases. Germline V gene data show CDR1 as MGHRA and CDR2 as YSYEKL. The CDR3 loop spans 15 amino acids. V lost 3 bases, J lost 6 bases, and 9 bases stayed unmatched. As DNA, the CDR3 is TGCGCCAGCAGCCAGACCGGGACAGGGATCGTCGAGCAGTACTTC. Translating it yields CASSQTGTGIVEQYF.

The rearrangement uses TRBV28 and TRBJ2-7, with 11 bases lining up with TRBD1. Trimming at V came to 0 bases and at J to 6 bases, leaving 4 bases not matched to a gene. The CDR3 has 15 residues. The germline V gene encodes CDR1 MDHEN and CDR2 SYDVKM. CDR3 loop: CASSLWGQGEFEQYF. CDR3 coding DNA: TGTGCCAGCAGTTTATGGGGACAGGGGGAGTTCGAGCAGTACTTC.

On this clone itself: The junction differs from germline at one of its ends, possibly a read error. The CDR3, as DNA: TGTGCCAGCAGTCCTCGACGGGGGGCCTCCTACGAGCAGTACTTC. Encoded protein: CASSPRRGASYEQYF. The chain joins TRBV10-3 to TRBJ2-7; a possible D gene is TRBD2 (7 bases). Germline V gives CDR1 ENHRY, CDR2 SYGVKD. The CDR3 runs to 15 residues.

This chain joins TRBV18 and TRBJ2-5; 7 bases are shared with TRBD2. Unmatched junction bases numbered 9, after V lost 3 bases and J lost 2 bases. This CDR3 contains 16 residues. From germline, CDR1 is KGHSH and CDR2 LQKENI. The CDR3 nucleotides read TGTGCCAGCTCACCTTTGGGGCTAGCGGCTCAAGAGACCCAGTACTTC. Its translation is CASSPLGLAAQETQYF.

CDR3 region: CASSLVGSTDTQYF. CDR3 nucleotides: TGTGCCAGCAGCTTAGTTGGCAGCACAGATACGCAGTATTTT. The chain combines TRBV7-6 with TRBJ2-3, with D hard to call. Germline V gives CDR1 SGHVS, CDR2 FNYEAQ. V shed 1 base and J shed 0 bases, with 5 bases lying between them. The CDR3 runs 14 residues.

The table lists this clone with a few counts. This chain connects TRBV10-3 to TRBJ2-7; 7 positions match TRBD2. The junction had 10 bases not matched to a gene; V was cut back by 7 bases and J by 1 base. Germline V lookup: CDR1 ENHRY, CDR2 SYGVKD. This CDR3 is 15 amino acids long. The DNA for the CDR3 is TGTGCCATCACTCCCCGGGAGGTTCCTTCCTACGAGCAGTACTTC. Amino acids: CAITPREVPSYEQYF.

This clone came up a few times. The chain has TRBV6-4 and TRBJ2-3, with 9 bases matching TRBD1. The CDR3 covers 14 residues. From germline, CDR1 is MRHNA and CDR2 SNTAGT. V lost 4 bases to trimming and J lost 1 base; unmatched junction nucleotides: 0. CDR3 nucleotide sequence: TGTGCCAGCAGTGGGACAGGGGGCACAGATACGCAGTATTTT. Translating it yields CASSGTGGTDTQYF.

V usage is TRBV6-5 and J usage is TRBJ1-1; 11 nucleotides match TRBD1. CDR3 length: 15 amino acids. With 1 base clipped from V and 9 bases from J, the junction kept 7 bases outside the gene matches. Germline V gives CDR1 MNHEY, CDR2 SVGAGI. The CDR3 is CASSYFTGTGGKAFF. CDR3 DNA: TGTGCCAGCAGTTACTTTACCGGGACAGGGGGTAAAGCTTTCTTT.

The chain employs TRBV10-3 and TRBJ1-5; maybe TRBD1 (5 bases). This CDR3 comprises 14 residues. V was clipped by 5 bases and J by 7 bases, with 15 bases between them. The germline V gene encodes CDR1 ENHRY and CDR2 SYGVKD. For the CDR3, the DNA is TGTGCCATCAGTCGGGACCCACTCGGGCAGCCCCAGCATTTT. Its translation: CAISRDPLGQPQHF.

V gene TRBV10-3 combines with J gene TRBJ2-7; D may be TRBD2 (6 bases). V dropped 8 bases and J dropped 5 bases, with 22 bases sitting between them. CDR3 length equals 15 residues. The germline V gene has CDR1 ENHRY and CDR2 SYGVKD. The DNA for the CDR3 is TGTGCCATCTCGACCCTGGGGAGGTCTAACGACGAGCAGTACTTC. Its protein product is CAISTLGRSNDEQYF.

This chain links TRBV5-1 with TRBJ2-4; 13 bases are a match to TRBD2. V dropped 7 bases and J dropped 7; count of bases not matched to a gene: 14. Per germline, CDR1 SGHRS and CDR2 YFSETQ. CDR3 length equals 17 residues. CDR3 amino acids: CASSPGLAGELGNIQYF. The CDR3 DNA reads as TGCGCCAGCTCCCCCGGACTAGCGGGAGAGTTGGGGAACATTCAGTACTTC.

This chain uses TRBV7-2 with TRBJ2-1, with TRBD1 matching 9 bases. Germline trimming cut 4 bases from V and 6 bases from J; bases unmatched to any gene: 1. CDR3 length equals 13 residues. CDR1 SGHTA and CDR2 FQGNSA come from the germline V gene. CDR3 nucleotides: TGTGCCAGCAGCTGGACAGGGGTCAATGAGCAGTTCTTC. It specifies CASSWTGVNEQFF.

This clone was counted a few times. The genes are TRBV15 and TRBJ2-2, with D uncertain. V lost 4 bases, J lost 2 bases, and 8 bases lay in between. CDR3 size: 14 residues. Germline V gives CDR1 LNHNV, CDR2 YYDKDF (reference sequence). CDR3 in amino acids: CATSNDKNTGELFF. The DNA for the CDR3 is TGTGCCACCAGCAACGATAAAAACACCGGGGAGCTGTTTTTT.

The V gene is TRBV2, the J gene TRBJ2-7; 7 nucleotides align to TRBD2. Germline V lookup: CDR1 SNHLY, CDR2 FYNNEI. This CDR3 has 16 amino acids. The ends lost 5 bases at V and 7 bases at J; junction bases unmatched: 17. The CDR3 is CASSPQGVAGDGEQYF. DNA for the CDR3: TGTGCCAGCAGTCCTCAAGGGGTGGCGGGAGATGGAGAGCAGTACTTC.

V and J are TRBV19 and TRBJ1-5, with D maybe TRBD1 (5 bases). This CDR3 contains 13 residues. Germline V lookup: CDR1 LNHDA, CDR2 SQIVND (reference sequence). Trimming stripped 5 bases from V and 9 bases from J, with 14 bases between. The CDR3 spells CASSPGAVGPQHF. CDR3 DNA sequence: TGTGCCAGTAGTCCTGGGGCTGTGGGGCCCCAGCATTTT.

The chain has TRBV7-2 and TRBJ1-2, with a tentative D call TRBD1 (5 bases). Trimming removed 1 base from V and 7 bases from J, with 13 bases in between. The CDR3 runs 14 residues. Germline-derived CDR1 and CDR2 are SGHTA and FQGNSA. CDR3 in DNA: TGTGCCAGCAGCTTAGTGGTTCAGGGAGGTGGCTACACCTTC. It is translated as CASSLVVQGGGYTF.

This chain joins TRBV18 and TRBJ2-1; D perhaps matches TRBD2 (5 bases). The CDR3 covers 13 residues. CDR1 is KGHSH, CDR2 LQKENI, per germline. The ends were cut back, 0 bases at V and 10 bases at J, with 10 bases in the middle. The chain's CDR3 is CASSPPSVGEQFF. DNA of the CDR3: TGTGCCAGCTCACCACCTAGCGTGGGAGAGCAGTTCTTC.

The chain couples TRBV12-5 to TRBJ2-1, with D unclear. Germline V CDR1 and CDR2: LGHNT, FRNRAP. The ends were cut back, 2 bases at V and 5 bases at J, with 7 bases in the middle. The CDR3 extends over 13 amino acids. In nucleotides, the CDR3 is TGTGCTAGTGGTTTGCCCCTTAACAATGAGCAGTTCTTC. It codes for CASGLPLNNEQFF.

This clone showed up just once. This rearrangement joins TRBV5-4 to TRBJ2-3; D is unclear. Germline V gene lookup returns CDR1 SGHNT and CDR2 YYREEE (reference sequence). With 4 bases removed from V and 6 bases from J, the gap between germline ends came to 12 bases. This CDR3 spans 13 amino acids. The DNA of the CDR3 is TGTGCCAGCAGCAACGTCGCATTGGATACGCAGTATTTT. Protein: CASSNVALDTQYF.

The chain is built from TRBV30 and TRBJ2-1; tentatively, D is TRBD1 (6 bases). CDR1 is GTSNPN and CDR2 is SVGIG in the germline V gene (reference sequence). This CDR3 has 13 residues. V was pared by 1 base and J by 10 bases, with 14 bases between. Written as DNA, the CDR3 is TGTGCCTGGAGTGGGGGGCAGACCCAAGAGCAGTTCTTC. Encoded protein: CAWSGGQTQEQFF.

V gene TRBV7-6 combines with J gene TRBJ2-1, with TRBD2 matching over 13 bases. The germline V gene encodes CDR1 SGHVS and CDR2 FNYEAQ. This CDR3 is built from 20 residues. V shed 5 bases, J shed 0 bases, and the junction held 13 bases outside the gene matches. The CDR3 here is CASSPGLAGELVTSYNEQFF. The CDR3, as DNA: TGTGCCAGCAGCCCCGGACTAGCGGGGGAACTCGTCACCTCCTACAATGAGCAGTTCTTC.

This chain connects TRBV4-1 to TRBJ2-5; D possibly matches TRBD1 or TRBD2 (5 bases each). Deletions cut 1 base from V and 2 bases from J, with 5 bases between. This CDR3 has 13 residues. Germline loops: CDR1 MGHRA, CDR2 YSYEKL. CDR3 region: CASSQGGQETQYF. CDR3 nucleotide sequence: TGCGCCAGCAGCCAAGGGGGGCAAGAGACCCAGTACTTC.

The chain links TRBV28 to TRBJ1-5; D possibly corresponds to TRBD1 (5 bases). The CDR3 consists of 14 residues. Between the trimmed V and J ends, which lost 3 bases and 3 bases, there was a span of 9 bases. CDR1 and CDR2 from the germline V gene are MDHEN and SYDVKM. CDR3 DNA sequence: TGTGCCAGCAGTTTGTCGGGGGACAATCAGCCCCAGCATTTT. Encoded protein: CASSLSGDNQPQHF.